The 22 T cell receptor beta chains reported below all come from one sample, sequenced in a study of blood T cell repertoires in COVID-19. Method: immunoSEQ multiplex PCR; TCRdb's copy keeps in-frame clones and lacks some. Here the sample spans around 130,000 clones, roughly nine tenths being singletons. The source material was peripheral blood. These receptors all stem from a human donor with COVID-19, enrolled during active disease. The donor label of this sample is uncertain.

The chain links TRBV7-2 to TRBJ2-3; D not certain. Trimming removed 5 bases from V and 6 bases from J, with 9 bases in between. There are 12 residues in the CDR3. CDR1 and CDR2 from the germline V gene are SGHTA and FQGNSA. In nucleotides, the CDR3 is TGTGCCAGCAGCCCGACTGTGGATACGCAGTATTTT. Translated, it gives CASSPTVDTQYF.

V gene TRBV3-1 (or the pseudogene TRBV3-2) combines with J gene TRBJ2-2; D may be TRBD2 (6 bases). CDR1 and CDR2 (germline): LGHDT, YNNKEL (reference sequence). This CDR3 comprises 15 residues. V shed 1 base and J shed 5 bases, with 11 bases lying between them. The CDR3 DNA sequence: TGTGCCAGCAGCCAAGTATATGGAGGGACCGGGGAGCTGTTTTTT. It encodes CASSQVYGGTGELFF.

The chain is built from TRBV5-1 and TRBJ2-1; possibly TRBD2 for D (6 bases). CDR3 length: 14 amino acids. CDR1 is SGHRS and CDR2 is YFSETQ in the germline V gene. V lost 0 bases and J 4 bases, leaving 8 bases between the germline ends. CDR3 residues: CASSLGAGYNEQFF. CDR3 coding DNA: TGCGCCAGCAGCTTGGGGGCGGGATACAATGAGCAGTTCTTC.

The chain has TRBV28 and TRBJ1-1; D gene uncertain. CDR3 length: 12 amino acids. Germline CDR1 is MDHEN and CDR2 is SYDVKM. V gave up 7 bases and J gave up 11 bases, with 17 bases separating them. Here the CDR3 reads CASNSPLTGAFF. DNA for the CDR3: TGTGCCAGCAACAGCCCCCTAACTGGGGCTTTCTTT.

The chain carries TRBV5-1 and TRBJ2-5, with 8 positions matching TRBD1. CDR3 length: 14 residues. V shed 2 bases, J shed 3 bases, and the junction held 3 bases outside the gene matches. Germline CDR1 is SGHRS and CDR2 is YFSETQ. CDR3 protein: CASSFQQGEETQYF. DNA of the CDR3: TGCGCCAGCAGCTTTCAACAGGGGGAAGAGACCCAGTACTTC.

In its sample, this clone was seen a few times. The rearrangement links TRBV19 to TRBJ1-1, with 10 nucleotides matching TRBD1. Germline trimming cut 4 bases from V and 8 bases from J; bases unmatched to any gene: 10. Germline assignment: CDR1 LNHDA and CDR2 SQIVND (reference sequence). This CDR3 is 15 amino acids long. CDR3 protein: CASSTPGQGTPEAFF. CDR3 nucleotide sequence: TGTGCCAGTAGTACACCGGGACAGGGGACCCCCGAAGCTTTCTTT.

A few counts support this clone. This chain uses TRBV30 with TRBJ1-5, with 7 nucleotides matching TRBD1. Per germline, CDR1 GTSNPN and CDR2 SVGIG (reference sequence). This CDR3 contains 17 residues. V shed 7 bases, J shed 4 bases, and the junction held 19 bases outside the gene matches. The DNA of the CDR3 is TGTGCCTTGACTGAATCAACAGGGGATGAGTGGAATCAGCCCCAGCATTTT. Its protein product is CALTESTGDEWNQPQHF.

The CDR3 sequence is CASSESETFQETQYF. The CDR3 nucleotides read TGTGCCAGCAGTGAATCAGAAACCTTTCAAGAGACCCAGTACTTC. The chain uses TRBV6-1 and TRBJ2-5, with no clear D. V was pared by 2 bases and J by 2 bases, with 12 bases between. This CDR3 comprises 15 residues. Germline-derived CDR1 and CDR2 are MNHNS and SASEGT.

The chain links TRBV6-5 to TRBJ1-6, with no clear D. The CDR3 totals 15 residues. Trimming stripped 0 bases from V and 7 bases from J, with 10 bases between. Germline V gene sequence: CDR1 MNHEY, CDR2 SVGAGI. CDR3 sequence (DNA): TGTGCCAGCAGTTACTCGAACATTTTAAATTCACCCCTCCACTTT. Amino acids: CASSYSNILNSPLHF.

The CDR3 sequence: CSASGDSTDTQYF. CDR3 in DNA: TGCAGTGCTAGTGGCGATAGCACAGATACGCAGTATTTT. The genes are TRBV20-1 and TRBJ2-3, with D unresolved. Germline assignment: CDR1 DFQATT and CDR2 SNEGSKA (reference sequence). The germline V and J ends were trimmed by 3 bases and 0 bases, with 7 bases remaining between them. The length of the CDR3 is 13 residues.

The V gene is TRBV19, the J gene TRBJ1-2, with 9 positions matching TRBD1. The germline CDR1 and CDR2 sequences are LNHDA and SQIVND (reference sequence). This CDR3 region has 13 residues. The V and J ends lost 6 bases and 4 bases, in that order; junction bases with no gene match: 3. The CDR3 sequence: CASSQQGAYGYTF. CDR3 DNA: TGTGCCAGTAGCCAACAGGGGGCCTATGGCTACACCTTC.

CDR3 sequence (DNA): TGTGCCAGCAGCCCGGAAGGGGCCTATGGCTACACCTTC. Translated, it gives CASSPEGAYGYTF. The chain couples TRBV2 to TRBJ1-2; a weak D match, TRBD1 (5 bases). There are 13 residues in the CDR3. Trimming took off 6 bases at V and 4 bases at J, with 12 bases between the two ends. Looked up from germline, CDR1 is SNHLY and CDR2 is FYNNEI.

V and J are TRBV5-1 and TRBJ2-1, with a weak D call TRBD1 (5 bases). V was pared by 4 bases and J by 9 bases, with 17 bases between. CDR1 and CDR2 (germline): SGHRS, YFSETQ. This CDR3 contains 14 residues. The CDR3 sequence: CASSQGQGGSEQFF. The CDR3 DNA reads as TGCGCCAGCAGCCAAGGTCAGGGTGGTAGTGAGCAGTTCTTC.

The chain's CDR3 is CASSQETTGTAAREPQHF. The CDR3 DNA sequence: TGCGCCAGCAGCCAAGAGACAACCGGGACAGCCGCCCGGGAGCCCCAGCATTTT. The chain has TRBV4-1 and TRBJ1-5, with 7 bases that match TRBD1. V lost 0 bases and J lost 8; bases outside the gene matches: 16. There are 18 residues in the CDR3. Germline V lookup: CDR1 MGHRA, CDR2 YSYEKL.

The rearrangement joins TRBV27 to TRBJ1-1, with 7 bases lining up with TRBD1. V lost 2 bases and J lost 5; bases outside the gene matches: 8. Germline values: CDR1 MNHEY, CDR2 SMNVEV (reference sequence). The CDR3 totals 15 residues. CDR3 protein: CASSLEGAYGTEAFF. The CDR3 DNA sequence: TGTGCCAGCAGTTTAGAGGGGGCTTACGGGACTGAAGCTTTCTTT.

The J gene is TRBJ2-5, the V gene TRBV5-1, with D perhaps matching TRBD2 (5 bases). The ends were cut back, 5 bases at V and 2 bases at J, with 13 bases in the middle. The CDR3 consists of 14 residues. The germline gives CDR1 SGHRS, CDR2 YFSETQ. The CDR3 DNA reads TGCGCCAGCAGTGTCGGGGTTCTACAAGAGACCCAGTACTTC. Residues: CASSVGVLQETQYF. Together with reference TRBV5-1 and TRBJ2-5, the CDR3 gives the full variable domain: KAGVTQTPRYLIKTRGQQVTLSCSPISGHRSVSWYQQTPGQGLQFLFEYFSETQRNKGNFPGRFSGRQFSNSRSEMNVSTLELGDSALYLCASSVGVLQETQYFGPGTRLLVL.

The V and J genes are TRBV5-6 and TRBJ2-7, with 11 bases that match TRBD2. The junction had 2 bases not matched to a gene; V was cut back by 4 bases and J by 2 bases. Per the germline V gene, CDR1 is SGHDT and CDR2 is YYEEEE. This CDR3 has 14 amino acids. DNA of the CDR3: TGTGCCAGCAGCACGACTAGCGGGACCTACGAGCAGTACTTC. Translated, it gives CASSTTSGTYEQYF.

The J gene is TRBJ1-5, the V gene TRBV5-5; tentative D call: TRBD1 (6 bases). CDR3 length equals 17 residues. V lost 2 bases to trimming and J lost 1 base, with 16 bases between them. Germline CDR1 and CDR2: SGHKS and YYEKEE (reference sequence). The CDR3 coding sequence is TGTGCCAGCAGCTTAGTAGGGGGACCGTGGAGCAATCAGCCCCAGCATTTT. Translating it yields CASSLVGGPWSNQPQHF.

This clone was observed once. CDR3 loop: CASSYRQAAEAFF. Here the CDR3 DNA reads TGTGCCAGCAGTTATAGACAGGCAGCGGAAGCTTTCTTT. The gene calls are TRBV27 and TRBJ1-1; possibly TRBD1 for D (6 bases). Deletions cut 4 bases from V and 8 bases from J, with 14 bases between. This CDR3 is 13 amino acids long. From germline, CDR1 is MNHEY and CDR2 SMNVEV (reference sequence).

The rearrangement links TRBV5-5 to TRBJ1-1, with a possible D match to TRBD1 (5 bases). Germline CDR1 is SGHKS and CDR2 is YYEKEE (reference sequence). V lost 4 bases to trimming and J lost 5 bases, with 12 bases between them. This CDR3 region has 13 residues. The CDR3 region is CASSPRGWTEAFF. The CDR3 bases are TGTGCCAGCAGCCCCCGGGGGTGGACTGAAGCTTTCTTT.

This chain joins TRBV2 and TRBJ1-2; 7 bases map to TRBD1. Germline loops: CDR1 SNHLY, CDR2 FYNNEI. CDR3 length: 15 residues. J was trimmed by 2 bases and V by 4 bases; bases with no gene match: 7. The CDR3 loop reads CASSAQGGENYGYTF. The CDR3 nucleotides are TGTGCCAGCAGTGCCCAGGGGGGAGAAAACTATGGCTACACCTTC.

The chain combines TRBV19 with TRBJ2-1; 8 bases align to TRBD2. The germline gives CDR1 LNHDA, CDR2 SQIVND (reference sequence). The CDR3 has 16 residues. V was clipped by 0 bases and J by 6 bases; unmatched bases: 7. The CDR3 spells CASSIDTSGAANEQFF. The CDR3 nucleotides read TGTGCCAGTAGTATAGATACTAGCGGTGCAGCCAATGAGCAGTTCTTC. The variable domain in full, with the rest retrieved from reference TRBV19 and TRBJ2-1, is DGGITQSPKYLFRKEGQNVTLSCEQNLNHDAMYWYRQDPGQGLRLIYYSQIVNDFQKGDIAEGYSVSREKKESFPLTVTSAQKNPTAFYLCASSIDTSGAANEQFFGPGTRLTVL.